The 9 T cell receptor beta chains reported below all come from one sample, sequenced in a study of T cell changes during pregnancy in multiple sclerosis. The repertoire was sequenced with immunoSEQ multiplex PCR; TCRdb's copy has only in-frame clones and lacks some. The table records 67,000 or so clones, roughly 92% of them present only once. This material consisted of CD8+ T cells from peripheral blood mononuclear cells, taken in the third trimester of pregnancy. The receptor source for this set is a female donor in good health, enrolled as a control in a pregnancy study.

This clone was detected a few times. Its ends do not fully match the called genes, so a read error is possible. This chain links TRBV30 with TRBJ1-2, with D possibly matching TRBD1 (5 bases). The germline V gene has CDR1 GTSNPN and CDR2 SVGIG (reference sequence). The CDR3 consists of 11 residues. The CDR3 loop is CAWSVLTAAFF. CDR3 coding DNA: TGTGCCTGGAGTGTGTTGACAGCAGCCTTCTTC.

The chain carries TRBV7-2 and TRBJ2-3; 9 bases line up with TRBD2. CDR3 size: 16 residues. Per the germline V gene, CDR1 is SGHTA and CDR2 is FQGNSA. V lost 5 bases and J lost 4; bases outside the gene matches: 10. The CDR3 bases are TGTGCCAGCAGCCCATTTAGCGGGGGCATCGCAGATACGCAGTATTTT. Amino acid sequence: CASSPFSGGIADTQYF.

This rearrangement joins TRBV11-2 to TRBJ2-7, with D tentatively TRBD1 (7 bases). Germline CDR1 is SGHAT and CDR2 is FQNNGV. V was trimmed by 5 bases and J by 7 bases, leaving 24 bases between them. There are 16 residues in the CDR3. The CDR3 region has the DNA TGTGCCAGCAGCGCCATCGGAGGGGGCGTCTTTGTTGAGCAGTACTTC. Translated: CASSAIGGGVFVEQYF.

The chain combines TRBV6-5 with TRBJ1-2, with 9 bases matching TRBD1. The CDR3 contains 13 residues. Per the germline V gene, CDR1 is MNHEY and CDR2 is SVGAGI. With V trimmed by 5 bases and J by 8 bases, 6 bases remained unmatched. DNA of the CDR3: TGTGCCAGCAGTACCGGGACAGGGCACGGCTACACCTTC. Protein: CASSTGTGHGYTF.

This clone has just one count. The V call is TRBV5-4, the J call TRBJ2-2; TRBD1 might be the D (6 bases). Germline V CDR1 and CDR2: SGHNT, YYREEE (reference sequence). The CDR3 covers 18 residues. Trimming pared 1 base from V and 6 bases from J, leaving 22 bases between. The CDR3 protein is CASSLRGQGRSPAGELFF. The CDR3 DNA reads as TGTGCCAGCAGCTTGCGGGGACAAGGAAGGTCCCCCGCCGGGGAGCTGTTTTTT.

The rearrangement joins TRBV27 to TRBJ1-1, with TRBD1 matching 7 bases. With 4 bases clipped from V and 3 bases from J, the junction kept 5 bases outside the gene matches. Per the germline V gene, CDR1 is MNHEY and CDR2 is SMNVEV (reference sequence). CDR3 length: 14 amino acids. This CDR3 reads CASSSTGMDTEAFF. CDR3 bases: TGTGCCAGCAGTTCGACAGGGATGGACACTGAAGCTTTCTTT.

V gene TRBV4-3 combines with J gene TRBJ2-7, with TRBD1 as a possible D gene (5 bases). Germline loops: CDR1 LGHNA, CDR2 YSLEER. CDR3 size: 15 residues. V was trimmed by 0 bases and J by 5 bases, leaving 14 bases between them. The CDR3: CASSQDGNRLNEQYF. The DNA for the CDR3 is TGCGCCAGCAGCCAAGATGGGAACAGGTTAAACGAGCAGTACTTC.

V is TRBV27 and J is TRBJ1-6; no reliable D call. CDR1 and CDR2 (germline): MNHEY, SMNVEV (reference sequence). Trimming stripped 0 bases from V and 6 bases from J, with 9 bases between. CDR3 length equals 15 residues. The DNA for the CDR3 is TGTGCCAGCAGTTTATCGCAGGCTTTTAATTCACCCCTCCACTTT. Its protein is CASSLSQAFNSPLHF.

The J gene is TRBJ1-1, the V gene TRBV5-1, with D perhaps matching TRBD1 (6 bases). This CDR3 comprises 15 residues. Germline lookup yields CDR1 SGHRS and CDR2 YFSETQ. V dropped 1 base and J dropped 7 bases, with 17 bases sitting between them. The CDR3 DNA is TGCGCCAGCAGCTTGCACACAACAGGGATAGTTGAAGCTTTCTTT. It translates to CASSLHTTGIVEAFF.